The rows below give T cell receptor beta chains drawn from one sample of a study of blood T cell repertoires in COVID-19. Clones were sequenced by immunoSEQ multiplex PCR, and TCRdb holds only the in-frame ones, with some missing. The table shows 130,000 to 150,000 clones, with more than 75% occurring only once. Sequenced input: peripheral blood. The receptors here all came from a woman between 50 and 59 years old with active or convalescent COVID-19. Both conserved end residues are part of each CDR3. Fields, in order: clone size, V gene, CDR3 length, J gene, D gene, CDR3 protein, CDR3 DNA. D genes are given only for firm matches. Some rows have no size entry. The others give once, few or many, or a class for an expanded clone.

size: .; V: TRBV5-1; length: 14; J: TRBJ1-4; D: TRBD1; CDR3: CASSLGDSNEKLFF; DNA: TGCGCCAGCAGCTTGGGGGACAGTAATGAAAAACTGTTTTTT
size: .; V: TRBV30; length: 14; J: TRBJ2-7; D: .; CDR3: CAWSAGLGSNEQYF; DNA: TGTGCCTGGAGTGCTGGACTCGGGAGTAACGAGCAGTACTTC
size: .; V: TRBV7-2; length: 14; J: TRBJ1-4; D: .; CDR3: CASSFYATNEKLFF; DNA: TGTGCCAGCAGCTTTTATGCAACTAATGAAAAACTGTTTTTT
size: .; V: TRBV9; length: 15; J: TRBJ2-1; D: TRBD2; CDR3: CASSPGLAYYNEQFF; DNA: TGTGCCAGCAGCCCGGGACTAGCCTACTACAATGAGCAGTTCTTC
size: .; V: TRBV7-3; length: 14; J: TRBJ1-6; D: .; CDR3: CASSADSYNSPLHF; DNA: TGTGCCAGCAGCGCGGACAGTTATAATTCACCCCTCCACTTT
size: once; V: TRBV2; length: 14; J: TRBJ2-7; D: .; CDR3: CASRAGTYNYEQYF; DNA: TGTGCCAGCAGGGCCGGGACATACAACTACGAGCAGTACTTC
size: .; V: TRBV4-1; length: 16; J: TRBJ1-4; D: TRBD1; CDR3: CASSHETMTGGEKLFF; DNA: TGCGCCAGCAGCCACGAGACTATGACAGGGGGTGAAAAACTGTTTTTT
size: .; V: TRBV6-4; length: 15; J: TRBJ1-6; D: .; CDR3: CASSEGSGRNSPLHF; DNA: TGTGCCAGCAGTGAAGGATCAGGGCGCAATTCACCCCTCCACTTT
size: .; V: TRBV6-5; length: 15; J: TRBJ2-3; D: TRBD2; CDR3: CASRIAGGRTDTQYF; DNA: TGTGCCAGCAGAATAGCGGGGGGCCGCACAGATACGCAGTATTTT
size: .; V: TRBV5-8; length: 15; J: TRBJ2-7; D: TRBD2; CDR3: CASSWGLAGGYEQYF; DNA: TGTGCCAGCAGCTGGGGACTAGCGGGAGGTTACGAGCAGTACTTC
size: .; V: TRBV5-4; length: 15; J: TRBJ2-3; D: .; CDR3: CASSLERSSTDTQYF; DNA: TGTGCCAGCAGCTTAGAGCGTTCTAGCACAGATACGCAGTATTTT
size: .; V: TRBV5-5; length: 14; J: TRBJ2-1; D: .; CDR3: CASSRAGTMNEQFF; DNA: TGTGCCAGCAGCCGGGCCGGGACAATGAATGAGCAGTTCTTC
size: .; V: TRBV7-8; length: 18; J: TRBJ1-5; D: .; CDR3: CASSLVQVARLGNQPQHF; DNA: TGTGCCAGCAGCTTAGTCCAGGTCGCTCGCCTTGGCAATCAGCCCCAGCATTTT
size: .; V: TRBV4-1; length: 13; J: TRBJ1-2; D: .; CDR3: CASSHRQVDGYTF; DNA: TGCGCCAGCAGCCACCGGCAGGTCGATGGCTACACCTTC
size: .; V: TRBV19; length: 14; J: TRBJ1-1; D: TRBD1; CDR3: CAVRTGGMNTEAFF; DNA: TGTGCCGTTAGGACAGGTGGTATGAACACTGAAGCTTTCTTT
size: .; V: TRBV5-1; length: 13; J: TRBJ2-7; D: .; CDR3: CASKVRDPYEQYF; DNA: TGCGCCAGCAAGGTTCGGGATCCCTACGAGCAGTACTTC
size: .; V: TRBV19; length: 15; J: TRBJ1-4; D: TRBD1; CDR3: CASSTGQGRNEKLFF; DNA: TGTGCCAGTAGTACAGGACAGGGGAGAAATGAAAAACTGTTTTTT
size: .; V: TRBV7-9; length: 15; J: TRBJ1-5; D: .; CDR3: CASSLGDIRNQPQHF; DNA: TGTGCCAGCAGCTTAGGGGACATCCGCAATCAGCCCCAGCATTTT
size: .; V: TRBV18; length: 15; J: TRBJ2-3; D: TRBD1; CDR3: CASSPSGGRTDTQYF; DNA: TGTGCCAGCTCACCATCAGGGGGCCGCACAGATACGCAGTATTTT
size: .; V: TRBV2; length: 14; J: TRBJ1-1; D: .; CDR3: CASQMRPFNTEAFF; DNA: TGTGCCAGCCAGATGAGGCCCTTCAACACTGAAGCTTTCTTT
size: many; V: TRBV30; length: 16; J: TRBJ1-1; D: .; CDR3: CAWSVLGGSSSAEAFF; DNA: TGTGCCTGGAGTGTACTTGGCGGGAGCTCGAGTGCTGAAGCTTTCTTT